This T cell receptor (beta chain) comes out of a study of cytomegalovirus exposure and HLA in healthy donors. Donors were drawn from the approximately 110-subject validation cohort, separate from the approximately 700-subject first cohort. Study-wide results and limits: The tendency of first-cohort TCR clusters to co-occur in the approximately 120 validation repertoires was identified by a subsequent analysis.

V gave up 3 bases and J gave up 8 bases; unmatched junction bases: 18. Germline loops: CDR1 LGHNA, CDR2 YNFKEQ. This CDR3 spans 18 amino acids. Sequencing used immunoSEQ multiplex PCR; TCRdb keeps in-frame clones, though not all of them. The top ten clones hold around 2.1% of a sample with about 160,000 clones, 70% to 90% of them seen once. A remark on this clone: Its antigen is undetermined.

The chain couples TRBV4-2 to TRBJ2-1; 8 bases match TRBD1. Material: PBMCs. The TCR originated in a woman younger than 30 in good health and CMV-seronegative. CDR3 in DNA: TGTGCCAGCAGCCACAAACCTTCTACGCGGACAGGGAAGGATGAGCAGTTCTTC. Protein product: CASSHKPSTRTGKDEQFF.